This T cell receptor beta chain was found in a study of cytomegalovirus exposure and HLA in healthy donors (dated by TCRdb to between 2016 and 2019). Study-wide context: An earlier analysis of several hundred of the donors reported approximately 280 Gb of sequence data and some 110 million unique TCR beta sequences obtained from roughly 170 million T cells. To predict cytomegalovirus infection status, the study brought together high-throughput TCR immunosequencing, statistical association of individual TCRs with disease status, and machine learning. Donor age, sex, ethnicity and CMV serostatus were compiled together with the repertoire data. Both class I and class II loci were covered by HLA typing, at four-digit resolution. Using immunosequencing, the study profiled T cell repertoires from around 680 subjects and related those repertoires to cytomegalovirus serostatus. In a later genetic analysis, genome-wide SNP genotypes for about 65% of the 666 donors were used, and that subset was treated as a discovery cohort. In addition to the first cohort of 500 to 850 subjects, a separate validation cohort of 120 different subjects was used. An early release that covered fewer than 750 HLA-typed donors contained approximately 300 gigabases of sequencing data and about 93 million unique TCR sequences. Among a few hundred genotyped donors of the cohort, an average of 235,054 unique TCR beta nucleotide sequences were sequenced per donor, 15% to 20% of them non-productive. All discovery cohort repertoires had been generated using a single sequencing platform. An earlier analysis of approximately 630 of the donors applied high-throughput TCR beta sequencing to assess whether each TCR beta V gene segment acted as functional or pseudogenic. Among the roughly 410 genotyped donors, around 79% belonged to the genetic ancestry cluster associated with self-reported Caucasian donors. Rather than using new phenotypic data, the later analysis identified candidate immune exposures from TCR beta sequences and from how often those sequences occurred across donors. In a later analysis, previously published TCR beta repertoires from some 640 donors were re-analyzed and high-resolution HLA genotyping was added so that TCR occurrence patterns could be studied. The study aimed to test whether cataloging public T cell receptors could reveal signatures of past pathogen exposure. Roughly five DR-DQ haplotypes were treated as single units for association and clustering because of strong linkage in the cohort. The number of donors typed differed by locus, with roughly 620-630 for A, B, C, DRB1 and DQB1, more than 500 for DQA1, 600 to 610 for DPA1, and roughly 450 for DPB1. The investigation overall reported the following: Specific HLA alleles were associated with more than 15,000 TCR beta sequences at a false discovery rate of 0.05 in a later analysis. Because counts were too low, 15 to 20 rarely observed V segments, including chromosome 9 orphons, were left out of the earlier analysis of over 550 of the donors. The only immune exposure information available for the cohort was CMV serostatus. Most CMV-associated TCR beta chains appeared to be HLA-restricted in a later analysis, and the HLA associations seemed to be driven largely by CMV exposure. The cohort was sequenced for TCR beta chains only, and without alpha or paired-chain data the features that could be detected were limited. Three of the identified cytomegalovirus-associated TCR beta chains were confirmed in vitro to be specific for cytomegalovirus antigens. A cluster of highly shared sequence variants was judged likely to represent a technical artifact of the sequencing pipeline. Most TCR sequences were observed very rarely across donors, whereas some public TCRs were present in many individuals. According to a later genetic analysis, donors in an Asian-associated ancestry cluster had fewer N-insertions in productive TCRs than the approximately 650-donor mean. The authors suggested that the approach could potentially be generalized to other disease states and immunological phenotypes. In a later analysis, HLA-associated TCR beta chains showed more clonal expansion and lower generation probabilities than non-associated chains that were equally common. In the study, some 160 TCR beta chains were listed as associated with cytomegalovirus. An earlier analysis of approximately 500 of the donors showed that most TCR beta V segments appeared in productive rearrangements either about 87% or about 30% of the time, which broadly matched IMGT annotations. In a later analysis, TCR association rates were found to vary across HLA loci, with the most associated TCRs seen for DRB1 alleles and the fewest for HLA-C alleles. An association between a missense DCLRE1C variant and V-gene and J-gene trimming of TCR beta chains was found in a later genetic analysis and replicated in an independent cohort. Presence/absence analyses assumed roughly uniform sequencing depth across donors, an assumption that may not hold. Assigning TCR associations to individual alleles was difficult when HLA alleles, especially DR and DQ, strongly co-occurred. In a later analysis, several top co-occurrence clusters were reported to appear linked to parvovirus B19, influenza, CMV and Epstein-Barr virus. HLA typing was unavailable for some donors at each locus, so association tests used only the typed subset. Linkage disequilibrium might explain the correlated functional status among segregating V segments, but an unknown experimental factor could not be excluded. A further reported finding was that TCR beta sequences accurately predicted the HLA-A and HLA-B alleles for most subjects in the first cohort. In both the original and validation cohorts, the classifier was reported to diagnose cytomegalovirus status with high specificity and sensitivity.

The cohort consisted of 650 to 850 healthy bone marrow donors. At the time of sampling, every cohort member was nominally healthy, though immune exposures that went unrecorded were likely present. The donor tested CMV seronegative, placing the donor among the roughly 350 seronegative members of the cohort. Each donor provided a peripheral blood sample, and peripheral blood mononuclear cells were used for TCR beta sequencing. Genomic DNA was extracted from the blood cell samples with the Qiagen DNeasy Blood Extraction Kit. Library method: the immunoSEQ multiplex PCR assay. For the multiplex PCR, a mixture combining 60 forward primers for TCR Vbeta segments and 13 reverse primers for TCR Jbeta segments was used. A multiplex PCR assay on genomic DNA amplified the CDR3 region of rearranged TCR beta genes. Amplified TCR beta libraries were sequenced as 87-base-pair reads on the Illumina HiSeq System. The authors processed their data as follows. Across the 700 or so repertoires, a later analysis counted some 80 million unique TCR beta chains, 9.5 million to 12 million of which were shared by at least two donors. To remove PCR and sequencing errors, raw reads were error-corrected and collapsed into unique sequences using a nearest-neighbor algorithm that merged closely related sequences. To assign V, D and J gene segments, CDR3 sequences were aligned to IMGT reference sequences. For a sequence to be retained, a match of at least six nucleotides to both a V gene segment and a J gene segment was required. Rearrangements were called productive when the CDR3 lacked stop codons and stayed in frame with V and J; all others were non-productive. CDR3 was defined by IMGT convention, running from the second conserved V-encoded cysteine to the conserved J-encoded phenylalanine. The earlier analysis of some 580 of the donors excluded any sequence lacking an unambiguous match to a single V gene segment. An earlier analysis of several hundred of the donors called V segments functional above 56.7% productive rearrangements and segregating when the between-donor standard deviation exceeded 5%. A statistical classification framework was built for diagnosing cytomegalovirus status from the catalog of TCR beta chain sequences. A later analysis assigned V and J genes by comparing TCR nucleotide sequences with IMGT/GENE-DB human TR gene sequences. Using the TCRdist pipeline, a later analysis assigned CDR3 sequences along with most-parsimonious VDJ recombination scenarios. In a later analysis, each TCR beta chain was defined by its CDR3 amino acid sequence together with its V-gene family, and reads lacking a unique V-gene family were excluded. To address suspected cross-contamination and a sequencing artifact, a later analysis removed 592 highly shared, low-generation-probability nucleotide sequences. In a later analysis, a clonal expansion index for each public chain was calculated from normalized within-repertoire ranks of inferred template counts. Generation probabilities in a later analysis came from a VDJ recombination model fitted to out-of-frame rearrangements, and those results were checked against IGoR. A later analysis scored TCR-TCR, TCR-HLA and TCR-CMV co-occurrence with hypergeometric tests, applying a repertoire-size bias correction to TCR pairs. To estimate false discovery rates, a later analysis permuted the HLA or CMV assignments 20 times. A later analysis grouped co-occurring TCRs with DBSCAN, adding TCRdist sequence similarity when clustering within HLA-allele-positive subsets. Co-occurrence clustering excluded repertoires with fewer than 30,000 or more than 120,000 public chains, plus five with anomalous nucleotide sharing. TCRdb carries this immuneACCESS record with in-frame sequences only. Its versions omit some clonotypes, under half of them owing to an unresolved V gene in the studies checked, with the rest unexplained. V and J calls and clone size are as listed in that table; D and trimming were resolved from the DNA. The sample contains under 250,000 clones, approximately 82% of them found a single time. The top ten clonotypes cover 3% to 4.5% of the sample.

With regard to this clone: Its antigen target is currently unknown. A junction end diverges from the germline sequence, so it may reflect a read error.

This TCR derives from a male donor in good health and CMV-seronegative. The sample was PBMCs.

For the CDR3, the sequence is CASSFSSGEETQYF. Here is the DNA: TGTGCTAGCAGCTTTTCGTCAGGGGAAGAGACCCAGTACTTC. The chain joins TRBV7-7 to TRBJ2-5; TRBD1 is a weak D gene call, 6 bases matching. The CDR1 and CDR2 encoded by the germline V gene (reference sequence) are SSHAT and FNYEAQ. The CDR3 runs 14 residues from the cysteine to the phenylalanine. Only the CDR3 DNA is retained, 42 bases long and in frame from the first base. The CDR3 plus the reference TRBV7-7 and TRBJ2-5 genes for the other parts give the full variable domain: GAGVSQSPRYKVTKRGQDVTLRCDPISSHATLYWYQQALGQGPEFLTYFNYEAQPDKSGLPSDRFSAERPEGSISTLTIQRTEQRDSAMYRCASSFSSGEETQYFGPGTRLLVL.